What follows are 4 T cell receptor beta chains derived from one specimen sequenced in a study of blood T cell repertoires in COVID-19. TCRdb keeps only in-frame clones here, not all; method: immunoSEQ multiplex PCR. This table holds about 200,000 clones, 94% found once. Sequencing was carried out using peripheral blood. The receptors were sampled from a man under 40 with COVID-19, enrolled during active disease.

The CDR3 sequence: CASIPPGGVSSEQFF. DNA for the CDR3: TGTGCCAGTATCCCCCCCGGGGGAGTGTCCTCTGAGCAGTTCTTC. The chain recombines TRBV19 with TRBJ2-1; D might be TRBD2 (6 bases). V was trimmed by 7 bases and J by 9 bases, leaving 22 bases between them. The CDR3 totals 15 residues. Germline CDR1 is LNHDA and CDR2 is SQIVND (reference sequence).

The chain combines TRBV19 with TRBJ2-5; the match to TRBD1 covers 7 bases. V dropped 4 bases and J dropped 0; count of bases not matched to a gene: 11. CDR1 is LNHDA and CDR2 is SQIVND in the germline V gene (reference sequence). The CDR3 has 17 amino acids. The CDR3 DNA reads TGTGCCAGTAGTACACTACAGGGGATCTTGTACCAAGAGACCCAGTACTTC. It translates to CASSTLQGILYQETQYF.

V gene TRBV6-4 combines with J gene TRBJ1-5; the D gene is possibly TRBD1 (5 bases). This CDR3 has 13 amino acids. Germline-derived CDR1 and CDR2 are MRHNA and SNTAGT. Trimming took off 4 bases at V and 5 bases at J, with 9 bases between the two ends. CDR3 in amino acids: CASSVQGDQPQHF. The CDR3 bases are TGTGCCAGCAGTGTCCAGGGTGATCAGCCCCAGCATTTT.

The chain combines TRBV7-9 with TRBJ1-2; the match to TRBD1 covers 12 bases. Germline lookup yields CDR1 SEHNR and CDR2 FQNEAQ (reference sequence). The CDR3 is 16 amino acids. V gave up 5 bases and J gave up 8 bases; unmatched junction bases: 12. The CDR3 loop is CASSHLRDRGLEGYTF. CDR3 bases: TGTGCCAGCAGCCACCTCCGGGACAGGGGGCTGGAAGGCTACACCTTC.